This TCR beta chain was sequenced during a study of CD8 T cells in Susac syndrome. Whole-study context: At the time their blood was drawn, patients with Susac syndrome were either therapy-naive, on corticosteroids (with some of them also receiving intravenous immunoglobulin), or on intravenous immunoglobulin alone.

The germline V and J ends were trimmed by 4 bases and 8 bases, with 19 bases remaining between them. Germline CDR1 SGHDT, CDR2 YYEEEE. This CDR3 has 15 amino acids. Random hexamers primed reverse transcription of about 0.45 to 1 ug RNA. Across 54 Vbeta and 13 Jbeta, TCR beta CDR3 was amplified with immunoSEQ multiplex PCR. TCRdb redid the calling of the immunoSEQ multiplex PCR reads with MiXCR, one entry per CDR3 protein. The data contain some 130,000 distinct CDR3 sequences, roughly 94% of them singletons. Negative isolation yielded CD8+ and CD4+ T cells; FACS enriched TEMRA cells. V and J are TRBV5-6 and TRBJ2-1, with D possibly called TRBD1 or TRBD2 (5 bases each). This receptor was obtained from a human donor with Susac syndrome. Input material: CD8+ T cells from PBMCs. CDR3 nucleotide sequence: TGTGCCAGCAGCAACGCCCGGGACCCCGGGGATGAGCAGTTCTTC. This sequence encodes CASSNARDPGDEQFF.